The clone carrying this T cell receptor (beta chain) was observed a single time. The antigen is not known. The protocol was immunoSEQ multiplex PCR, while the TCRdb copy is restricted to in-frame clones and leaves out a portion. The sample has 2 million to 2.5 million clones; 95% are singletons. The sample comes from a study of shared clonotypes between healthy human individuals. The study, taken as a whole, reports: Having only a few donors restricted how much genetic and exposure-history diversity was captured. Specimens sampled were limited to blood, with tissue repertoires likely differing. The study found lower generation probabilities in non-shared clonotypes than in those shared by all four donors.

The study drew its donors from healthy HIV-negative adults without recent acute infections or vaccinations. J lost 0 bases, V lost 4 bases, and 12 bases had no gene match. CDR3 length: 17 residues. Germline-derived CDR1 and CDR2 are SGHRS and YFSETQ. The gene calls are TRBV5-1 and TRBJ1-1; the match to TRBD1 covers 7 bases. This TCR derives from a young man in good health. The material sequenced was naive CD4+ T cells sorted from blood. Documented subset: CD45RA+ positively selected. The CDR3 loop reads CASSRTLTGTLNTEAFF. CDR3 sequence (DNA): TGCGCCAGCAGCCGAACCCTGACAGGGACCTTGAACACTGAAGCTTTCTTT.